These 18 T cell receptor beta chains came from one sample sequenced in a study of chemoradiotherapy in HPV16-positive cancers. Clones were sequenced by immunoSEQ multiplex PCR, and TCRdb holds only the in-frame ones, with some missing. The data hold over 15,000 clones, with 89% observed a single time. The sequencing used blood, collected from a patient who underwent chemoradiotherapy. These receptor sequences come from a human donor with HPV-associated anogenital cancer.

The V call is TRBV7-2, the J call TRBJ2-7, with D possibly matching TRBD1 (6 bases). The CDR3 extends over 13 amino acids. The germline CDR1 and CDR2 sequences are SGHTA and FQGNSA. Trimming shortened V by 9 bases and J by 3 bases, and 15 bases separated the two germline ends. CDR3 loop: CASREAGVYEQYF. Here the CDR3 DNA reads TGTGCCAGTCGTGAGGCAGGGGTCTACGAGCAGTACTTC.

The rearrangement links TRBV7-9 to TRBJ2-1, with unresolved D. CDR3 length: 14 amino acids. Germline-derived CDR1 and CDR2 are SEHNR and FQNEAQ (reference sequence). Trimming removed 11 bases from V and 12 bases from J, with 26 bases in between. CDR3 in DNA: TGTGCCTCAAAAGGAGAACAATTCGATAAGGGGCAGTTCTTC. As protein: CASKGEQFDKGQFF.

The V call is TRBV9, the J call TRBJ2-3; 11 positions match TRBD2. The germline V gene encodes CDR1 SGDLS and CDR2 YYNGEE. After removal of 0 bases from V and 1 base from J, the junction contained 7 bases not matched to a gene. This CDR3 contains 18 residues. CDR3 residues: CASSVDALLAGGTDTQYF. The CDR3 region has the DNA TGTGCCAGCAGCGTAGACGCTCTACTAGCGGGGGGCACAGATACGCAGTATTTT.

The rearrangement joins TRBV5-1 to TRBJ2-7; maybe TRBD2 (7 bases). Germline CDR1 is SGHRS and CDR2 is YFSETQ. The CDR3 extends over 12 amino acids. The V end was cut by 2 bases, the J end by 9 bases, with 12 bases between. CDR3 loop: CASSFGGLGQYF. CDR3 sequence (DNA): TGCGCCAGCAGCTTCGGGGGGCTGGGGCAGTACTTC.

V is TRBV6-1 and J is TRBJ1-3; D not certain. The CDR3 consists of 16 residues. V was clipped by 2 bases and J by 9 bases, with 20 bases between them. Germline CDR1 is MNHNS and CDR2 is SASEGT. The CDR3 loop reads CASSEFAAGGKGTIYF. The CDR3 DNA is TGTGCCAGCAGTGAATTCGCGGCGGGAGGGAAAGGCACCATATATTTT.

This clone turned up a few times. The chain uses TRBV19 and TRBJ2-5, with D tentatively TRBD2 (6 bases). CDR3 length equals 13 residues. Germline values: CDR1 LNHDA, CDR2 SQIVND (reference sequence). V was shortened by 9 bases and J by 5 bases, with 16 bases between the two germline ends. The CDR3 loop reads CASRVNGGETQYF. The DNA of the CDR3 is TGTGCCAGCAGGGTAAATGGGGGGGAGACCCAGTACTTC.

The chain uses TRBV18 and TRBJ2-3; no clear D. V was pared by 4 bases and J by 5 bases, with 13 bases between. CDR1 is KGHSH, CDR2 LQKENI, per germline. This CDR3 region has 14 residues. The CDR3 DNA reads TGTGCCAGCTCACTCTCAGGAACATTAGATACGCAGTATTTT. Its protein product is CASSLSGTLDTQYF. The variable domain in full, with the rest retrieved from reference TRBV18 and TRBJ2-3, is NAGVMQNPRHLVRRRGQEARLRCSPMKGHSHVYWYRQLPEEGLKFMVYLQKENIIDESGMPKERFSAEFPKEGPSILRIQQVVRGDSAAYFCASSLSGTLDTQYFGPGTRLTVL.

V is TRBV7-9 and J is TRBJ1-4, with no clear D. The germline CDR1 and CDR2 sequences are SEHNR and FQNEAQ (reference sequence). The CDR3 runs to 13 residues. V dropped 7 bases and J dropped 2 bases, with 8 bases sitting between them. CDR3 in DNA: TGTGCCAGCACTGGGGTGACTAATGAAAAACTGTTTTTT. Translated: CASTGVTNEKLFF.

CDR3 sequence: CASSSPGLLSKFF. CDR3 DNA: TGTGCCAGCAGTTCCCCGGGACTCCTGTCAAAATTCTTC. This chain uses TRBV28 with TRBJ2-1; a weak D match, TRBD2 (6 bases). V lost 4 bases to trimming and J lost 16 bases, with 20 bases between them. The V gene's germline CDR1 is MDHEN and CDR2 SYDVKM. CDR3 length: 13 amino acids. Using reference TRBV28 and TRBJ2-1 for the parts outside the CDR3, the full variable domain is DVKVTQSSRYLVKRTGEKVFLECVQDMDHENMFWYRQDPGLGLRLIYFSYDVKMKEKGDIPEGYSVSREKKERFSLILESASTNQTSMYLCASSSPGLLSKFFGPGTRLTVL.

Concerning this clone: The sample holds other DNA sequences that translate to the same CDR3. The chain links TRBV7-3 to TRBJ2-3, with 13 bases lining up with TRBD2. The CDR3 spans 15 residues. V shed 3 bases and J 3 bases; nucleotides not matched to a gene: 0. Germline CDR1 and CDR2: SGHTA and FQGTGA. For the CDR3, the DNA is TGTGCCAGCAGCTTGACTAGCGGGGGGACAGATACGCAGTATTTT. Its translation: CASSLTSGGTDTQYF.

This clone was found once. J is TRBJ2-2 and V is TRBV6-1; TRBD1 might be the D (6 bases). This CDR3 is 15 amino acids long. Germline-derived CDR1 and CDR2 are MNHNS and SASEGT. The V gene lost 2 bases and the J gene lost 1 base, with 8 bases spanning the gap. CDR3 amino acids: CASSELGGNTGELFF. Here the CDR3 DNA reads TGTGCCAGCAGTGAATTAGGGGGGAACACCGGGGAGCTGTTTTTT.

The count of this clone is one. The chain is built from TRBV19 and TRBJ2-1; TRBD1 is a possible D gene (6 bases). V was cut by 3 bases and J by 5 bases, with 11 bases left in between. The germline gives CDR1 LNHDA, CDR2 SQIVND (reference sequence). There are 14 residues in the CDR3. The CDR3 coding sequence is TGTGCCAGTAGTATTGATCAGGGGAACAATGAGCAGTTCTTC. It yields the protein CASSIDQGNNEQFF.

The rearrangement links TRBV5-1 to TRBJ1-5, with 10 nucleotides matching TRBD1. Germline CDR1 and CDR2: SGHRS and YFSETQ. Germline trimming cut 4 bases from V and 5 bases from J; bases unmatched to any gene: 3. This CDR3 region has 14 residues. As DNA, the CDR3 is TGCGCCAGCAGCACTGGGACAGGGGATCAGCCCCAGCATTTT. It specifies CASSTGTGDQPQHF.

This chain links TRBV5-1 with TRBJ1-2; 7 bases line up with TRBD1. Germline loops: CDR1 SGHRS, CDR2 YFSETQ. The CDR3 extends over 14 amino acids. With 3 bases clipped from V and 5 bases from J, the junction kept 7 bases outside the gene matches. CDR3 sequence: CASSWNRGGYGYTF. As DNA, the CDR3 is TGCGCCAGCAGCTGGAACAGGGGTGGGTATGGCTACACCTTC.

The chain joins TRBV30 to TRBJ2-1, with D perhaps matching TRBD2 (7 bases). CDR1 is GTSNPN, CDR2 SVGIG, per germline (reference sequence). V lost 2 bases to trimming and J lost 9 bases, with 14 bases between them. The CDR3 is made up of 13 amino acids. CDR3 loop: CAWSIGGGGEQFF. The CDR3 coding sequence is TGTGCCTGGAGTATAGGGGGGGGCGGTGAGCAGTTCTTC.

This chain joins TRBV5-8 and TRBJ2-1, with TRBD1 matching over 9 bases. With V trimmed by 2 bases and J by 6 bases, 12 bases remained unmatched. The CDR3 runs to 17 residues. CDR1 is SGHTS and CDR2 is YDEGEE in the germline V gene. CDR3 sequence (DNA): TGTGCCAGCAGCTTAAATTCTAGGGGACAGGGATTCAATGAGCAGTTCTTC. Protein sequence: CASSLNSRGQGFNEQFF. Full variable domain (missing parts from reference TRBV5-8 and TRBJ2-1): EAGVTQSPTHLIKTRGQQATLRCSPISGHTSVYWYQQALGLGLQFLLWYDEGEERNRGNFPPRFSGRQFPNYSSELNVNALELEDSALYLCASSLNSRGQGFNEQFFGPGTRLTVL.

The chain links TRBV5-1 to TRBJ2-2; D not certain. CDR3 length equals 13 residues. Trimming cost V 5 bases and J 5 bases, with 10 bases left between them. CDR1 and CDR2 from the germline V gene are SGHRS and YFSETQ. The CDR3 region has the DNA TGCGCCAGCAGTCCGGACGGGACCGGGGAGCTGTTTTTT. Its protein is CASSPDGTGELFF.

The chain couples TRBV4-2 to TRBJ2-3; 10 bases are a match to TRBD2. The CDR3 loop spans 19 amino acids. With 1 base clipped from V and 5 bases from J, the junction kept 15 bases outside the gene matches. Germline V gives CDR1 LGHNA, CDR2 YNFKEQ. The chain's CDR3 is CASSQAGGGSGGALDTQYF. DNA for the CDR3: TGTGCCAGCAGCCAAGCGGGCGGTGGGAGCGGGGGGGCATTAGATACGCAGTATTTT.